Following are 5 T cell receptor beta chains from one sample sequenced in a study of identical twins (dated by TCRdb to about 2016). Library prep was done by 5' RACE. The data were produced on an Illumina HiSeq 2000. The public sequencing data were trimmed at Q25 with fastp and processed into clonotypes with MiXCR by TCRdb, which kept only in-frame beta chains. Rows with a matching CDR3 protein are joined into one entry that keeps the most common DNA and genes. Recorded for this sample are under 900,000 distinct CDR3 sequences; roughly 20% of them occurred a single time. The ten largest clones take up under 15% of the sample. The sample was also reused in another study, on T cells expressing NK-cell markers.

The sample taken for sequencing was PBMCs. The receptors here all came from a woman between 18 and 29 years old in good health.

This clonotype appeared a few times. The chain has TRBV20-1 and TRBJ1-3; no clear D gene. Germline V CDR1 and CDR2: DFQATT, SNEGSKA (reference sequence). The CDR3 runs to 14 residues. The V gene lost 3 bases and the J gene lost 0 bases, with 9 bases spanning the gap. As DNA, the CDR3 is TGCAGTGCTAGTTTCCGAAGCTCTGGAAACACCATATATTTT. Translating gives CSASFRSSGNTIYF.

This rearrangement joins TRBV5-4 to TRBJ1-2; D remains unclear. This CDR3 has 15 residues. V was clipped by 0 bases and J by 4 bases, with 13 bases between them. Germline assignment: CDR1 SGHNT and CDR2 YYREEE (reference sequence). DNA of the CDR3: TGTGCCAGCAGCTTGGAAGCCAAAAGGGTCTATGGCTACACCTTC. Its protein is CASSLEAKRVYGYTF. The full variable domain, in which reference TRBV5-4 and TRBJ1-2 provide the parts outside the CDR3, is ETGVTQSPTHLIKTRGQQVTLRCSSQSGHNTVSWYQQALGQGPQFIFQYYREEENGRGNFPPRFSGLQFPNYSSELNVNALELDDSALYLCASSLEAKRVYGYTFGSGTRLTVV.

The V gene is TRBV6-6, the J gene TRBJ1-5; D call uncertain. The CDR3 consists of 13 residues. V shed 1 base and J shed 3 bases, with 4 bases lying between them. CDR1 and CDR2 from the germline V gene are MNHNY and SVGAGI (reference sequence). CDR3 coding DNA: TGTGCCAGCAGTTACTTGGTCAATCAGCCCCAGCATTTT. Translated, it gives CASSYLVNQPQHF.

This clonotype was observed a handful of times. The chain links TRBV12-3 or TRBV12-4 to TRBJ2-3; 12 bases line up with TRBD2. This CDR3 comprises 15 residues. V lost 5 bases and J lost 6; bases outside the gene matches: 6. CDR3 loop: CASSGLAGTTDTQYF. As DNA, the CDR3 is TGTGCCAGCAGTGGACTAGCGGGGACGACGGATACGCAGTATTTT.

The gene calls are TRBV9 and TRBJ2-1; TRBD2 matches 9 bases. Germline trimming cut 4 bases from V and 5 bases from J; bases unmatched to any gene: 7. Germline loops: CDR1 SGDLS, CDR2 YYNGEE. CDR3 size: 15 residues. The CDR3 region has the DNA TGTGCCAGCAGCCTTAGCGGGAGATCGGACAATGAGCAGTTCTTC. Translated: CASSLSGRSDNEQFF.